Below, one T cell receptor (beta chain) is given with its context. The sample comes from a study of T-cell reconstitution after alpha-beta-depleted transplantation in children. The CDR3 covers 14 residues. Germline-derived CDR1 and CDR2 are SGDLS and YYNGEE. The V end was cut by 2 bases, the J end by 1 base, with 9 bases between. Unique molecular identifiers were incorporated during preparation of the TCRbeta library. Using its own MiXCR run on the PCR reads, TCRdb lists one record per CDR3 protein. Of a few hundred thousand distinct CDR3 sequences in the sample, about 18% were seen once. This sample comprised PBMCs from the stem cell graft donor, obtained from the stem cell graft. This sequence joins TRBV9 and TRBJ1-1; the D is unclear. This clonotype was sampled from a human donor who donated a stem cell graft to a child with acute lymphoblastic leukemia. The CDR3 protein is CASSVGSENTEAFF. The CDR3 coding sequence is TGTGCCAGCAGCGTTGGAAGCGAGAACACTGAAGCTTTCTTT.